The entry below gives a single T cell receptor (beta chain) sequence along with its context. TCRdb's copy holds only in-frame clones and misses some; the assay was immunoSEQ multiplex PCR. Of 250,000 to 350,000 clones detected, 85% to 90% appear once; the ten largest clones hold around 2%. This record comes from a study of blood T cell repertoires in COVID-19. Overall study context: Acute and convalescent COVID-19 samples came from the United States, Italy and Spain. The cDNA or gDNA used as material had been derived from T cells, B-cell-depleted T cells, or PBMCs.

Per the germline V gene, CDR1 is LNHDA and CDR2 is SQIVND (reference sequence). Trimming cost V 1 base and J 2 bases, with 8 bases left between them. This CDR3 region has 14 residues. Participants were placed into cohorts based on the clinical history they reported. The chain combines TRBV19 with TRBJ1-2; D is unresolved. This TCR was sampled from a woman aged 55-70 years in a cohort exposed to, infected with or recovered from COVID-19 (not recorded which). The specimen was PBMCs or T cells enriched from blood (not recorded which). The CDR3 spells CASSIGGGNYGYTF. DNA for the CDR3: TGTGCCAGTAGTATAGGAGGAGGGAACTATGGCTACACCTTC. The full variable domain, in which reference TRBV19 and TRBJ1-2 provide the parts outside the CDR3, is DGGITQSPKYLFRKEGQNVTLSCEQNLNHDAMYWYRQDPGQGLRLIYYSQIVNDFQKGDIAEGYSVSREKKESFPLTVTSAQKNPTAFYLCASSIGGGNYGYTFGSGTRLTVV.